Reported below is one T cell receptor (beta chain). Using immunoSEQ multiplex PCR, the repertoire was profiled, and TCRdb retains in-frame clones only, with some absent. The table lists about 99,000 clones, roughly 95% of them singletons, with roughly 2% in the top ten. Patients with a history of autoimmune disease or on systemic immunosuppression were excluded. The data were obtained in a study of OX40 agonist ivuxolimab in advanced cancers. Study as a whole: Ivuxolimab, which is an agonistic anti-OX40 (CD134) antibody, was administered to the patients. Anti-PD-1, anti-PD-L1 or anti-CTLA-4 therapy given earlier was allowed, and roughly 38% had some.

Trimming cost V 0 bases and J 4 bases, with 1 base left between them. CDR1 SGHNT and CDR2 YYREEE come from the germline V gene (reference sequence). CDR3 length: 11 amino acids. The sequence derives from an adult with an advanced solid tumor such as melanoma, head and neck, liver or kidney cancer. This rearrangement joins TRBV5-4 to TRBJ1-2; unclear D gene. Specimen: CD4+ or CD8+ T cells sorted from blood, collected in a trial of the OX40 agonist ivuxolimab. The CDR3 sequence: CASSLGYGYTF. In nucleotides, the CDR3 is TGTGCCAGCAGCTTGGGCTATGGCTACACCTTC. Full variable domain (remainder filled in from reference TRBV5-4 and TRBJ1-2): ETGVTQSPTHLIKTRGQQVTLRCSSQSGHNTVSWYQQALGQGPQFIFQYYREEENGRGNFPPRFSGLQFPNYSSELNVNALELDDSALYLCASSLGYGYTFGSGTRLTVV.